This is a list of T cell receptor beta chains from one sample in a study of post-analysis software for immune sequencing data. TCRdb redid the calling of the PCR reads with MiXCR, one entry per CDR3 protein. The data contain some 690,000 distinct CDR3 sequences, less than 35% of them singletons. Specimen: blood. The receptors come from a girl aged 5-17 years with multiple sclerosis. The CDR3 runs from the conserved cysteine through the conserved F or W. Each record gives: clone size, J gene, V gene, D gene, CDR3 protein, CDR3 DNA. A D gene is named only where the DNA matches it firmly. Size values are once, few and many counts, or a class for expanded clones, and some rows have none.

size: .
J: TRBJ1-5
V: TRBV6-1
D: .
CDR3: CASSENLWEFGNQPQHF
DNA: TGTGCCAGCAGTGAAAATTTGTGGGAGTTCGGCAATCAGCCCCAGCATTTT

size: .
J: TRBJ1-6
V: TRBV7-9
D: .
CDR3: CASSAINGDGYNSPLHF
DNA: TGTGCCAGCAGCGCGATCAACGGGGATGGGTATAATTCACCCCTCCACTTT

size: .
J: TRBJ1-2
V: TRBV6-6
D: .
CDR3: CASSTLRTAAYGYTF
DNA: TGTGCCAGCAGTACCTTACGGACAGCGGCGTATGGCTACACCTTC

size: .
J: TRBJ2-7
V: TRBV20-1
D: TRBD1
CDR3: CSAFGIGDRSYEQYF
DNA: TGCAGTGCTTTTGGGATAGGGGACAGATCCTACGAGCAGTACTTC

size: few
J: TRBJ1-1
V: TRBV12-3/TRBV12-4
D: .
CDR3: CASRPGVRYTEAFF
DNA: TGTGCCAGTCGTCCGGGGGTAAGGTACACTGAAGCTTTCTTT

size: few
J: TRBJ2-7
V: TRBV20-1
D: TRBD1
CDR3: CSAVQGDYYEQYF
DNA: TGCAGTGCTGTACAGGGGGATTACTACGAGCAGTACTTC

size: few
J: TRBJ2-3
V: TRBV5-1
D: .
CDR3: CASSSERDTQYF
DNA: TGCGCCAGCAGCTCGGAAAGAGATACGCAGTATTTT

size: .
J: TRBJ1-1
V: TRBV4-2
D: .
CDR3: CASSQDNGGTEAFF
DNA: TGTGCCAGCAGCCAAGATAATGGGGGCACTGAAGCTTTCTTT

size: .
J: TRBJ1-1
V: TRBV6-5
D: .
CDR3: CASSRDRQAFF
DNA: TGTGCCAGCAGCCGCGACAGACAAGCTTTCTTT

size: many
J: TRBJ2-5
V: TRBV15
D: .
CDR3: CATSTGASFLQETQYF
DNA: TGTGCCACCAGCACCGGGGCCAGTTTCCTCCAAGAGACCCAGTACTTC

size: few
J: TRBJ2-3
V: TRBV11-2
D: TRBD2
CDR3: CASSFSGRARADTQYF
DNA: TGTGCCAGCAGCTTTAGCGGGAGGGCCAGGGCAGATACGCAGTATTTT

size: few
J: TRBJ1-1
V: TRBV12-5
D: .
CDR3: CASGLNADHYRNYAFF
DNA: TGTGCTAGTGGTTTGAATGCGGACCACTACCGCAACTACGCTTTCTTT

size: .
J: TRBJ2-7
V: TRBV3-1
D: TRBD1
CDR3: CASSQEGRGYRYYEQYF
DNA: TGTGCCAGCAGCCAAGAGGGCAGGGGGTACCGCTACTACGAGCAGTACTTC

size: many
J: TRBJ2-5
V: TRBV20-1
D: TRBD1
CDR3: CSARDRRGRIQETQYF
DNA: TGCAGTGCTAGAGATCGCAGGGGGCGCATCCAAGAGACCCAGTACTTC

size: .
J: TRBJ2-1
V: TRBV7-2
D: TRBD2
CDR3: CASSFRDGLAGSTSYNEQFF
DNA: TGTGCCAGCAGCTTCCGCGACGGACTAGCGGGGTCTACCTCCTACAATGAGCAGTTCTTC

size: many
J: TRBJ2-7
V: TRBV14
D: .
CDR3: CASSPFSSYEQYF
DNA: TGTGCCAGCAGCCCATTTAGCTCCTACGAGCAGTACTTC

size: .
J: TRBJ2-7
V: TRBV28
D: TRBD1
CDR3: CASSLQQGSYEQYF
DNA: TGTGCCAGCAGTTTACAACAGGGGTCCTACGAGCAGTACTTC

size: few
J: TRBJ2-7
V: TRBV29-1
D: .
CDR3: CSVGGGSREQYF
DNA: TGCAGCGTTGGGGGGGGCTCCCGCGAGCAGTACTTC

size: .
J: TRBJ1-2
V: TRBV5-1
D: TRBD1
CDR3: CASSLAVVGQGSLNYGYTF
DNA: TGCGCCAGCAGCTTGGCCGTCGTGGGACAGGGGTCCTTAAACTATGGCTACACCTTC

size: .
J: TRBJ1-1
V: TRBV6-6
D: .
CDR3: CASSYEGITEAFF
DNA: TGTGCCAGCAGTTACGAAGGGATCACTGAAGCTTTCTTT

size: .
J: TRBJ2-7
V: TRBV5-1
D: .
CDR3: CAGSLAGTEQYF
DNA: TGCGCCGGCAGCTTGGCCGGGACAGAGCAGTACTTC

size: .
J: TRBJ2-5
V: TRBV3-1
D: .
CDR3: CVSTLRQTKEETQYF
DNA: TGTGTCAGCACACTGCGGCAGACCAAGGAAGAGACCCAGTACTTC

size: .
J: TRBJ2-7
V: TRBV15
D: .
CDR3: CATSRDLILYEQYF
DNA: TGTGCCACCAGCAGGGACTTGATTCTATACGAGCAGTACTTC

size: .
J: TRBJ2-7
V: TRBV4-3
D: TRBD1
CDR3: CASSLDGTGGCEQYF
DNA: TGCGCCAGCAGCCTAGACGGGACAGGGGGATGCGAGCAGTACTTC

size: .
J: TRBJ2-1
V: TRBV13
D: TRBD2
CDR3: CASGAGGYNEQFF
DNA: TGTGCCAGCGGAGCGGGAGGCTACAATGAGCAGTTCTTC

size: .
J: TRBJ2-1
V: TRBV20-1
D: TRBD2
CDR3: CSARRVQASGTYNEQFF
DNA: TGCAGTGCTAGACGAGTTCAGGCTAGCGGGACCTACAATGAGCAGTTCTTC

size: .
J: TRBJ2-4
V: TRBV5-1
D: .
CDR3: CASSLVGTKAKNIQYF
DNA: TGCGCCAGCAGCTTGGTTGGTACGAAGGCCAAAAACATTCAGTACTTC

size: .
J: TRBJ2-1
V: TRBV12-3/TRBV12-4
D: TRBD2
CDR3: CASSQDLGLAGYNEQFF
DNA: TGTGCCAGCAGCCAAGACTTAGGACTAGCGGGGTACAATGAGCAGTTCTTC

size: many
J: TRBJ2-7
V: TRBV6-5
D: TRBD2
CDR3: CASSYSRTSGRSYEQYF
DNA: TGTGCCAGCAGTTACTCGAGAACTAGCGGGAGGTCCTACGAGCAGTACTTC

size: .
J: TRBJ2-5
V: TRBV12-3/TRBV12-4
D: .
CDR3: CASSGRTGHLNEQYF
DNA: TGTGCCAGCAGCGGCAGGACTGGACACCTCAATGAGCAGTACTTC

size: few
J: TRBJ2-5
V: TRBV20-1
D: .
CDR3: CSARIIGETQYF
DNA: TGCAGTGCTAGAATTATCGGAGAGACCCAGTACTTC

size: .
J: TRBJ2-5
V: TRBV6-6
D: .
CDR3: CASSYLGQRGEQYF
DNA: TGTGCCAGCAGTTATTTGGGACAAAGGGGAGAGCAGTACTTC

size: few
J: TRBJ2-7
V: TRBV27
D: .
CDR3: CASSRGPDEQYF
DNA: TGTGCCAGCAGCAGAGGGCCGGACGAGCAGTACTTC

size: few
J: TRBJ1-2
V: TRBV6-5
D: TRBD1
CDR3: CASSNHRDRDYYGYTF
DNA: TGTGCCAGCAGCAACCACCGGGACAGGGACTACTATGGCTACACCTTC

size: .
J: TRBJ2-1
V: TRBV9
D: TRBD2
CDR3: CASGTSGGGEQFF
DNA: TGTGCCAGCGGGACTAGCGGGGGGGGTGAGCAGTTCTTC

size: few
J: TRBJ2-5
V: TRBV12-3/TRBV12-4
D: .
CDR3: CASSFGILETQYF
DNA: TGTGCCAGCAGTTTCGGGATACTAGAGACCCAGTACTTC

size: few
J: TRBJ1-5
V: TRBV29-1
D: .
CDR3: CSVAAGADQPQHF
DNA: TGCAGCGTCGCGGCCGGGGCCGATCAGCCCCAGCATTTT

size: .
J: TRBJ2-5
V: TRBV29-1
D: TRBD2
CDR3: CSVKAPGLAVQETQYF
DNA: TGCAGCGTTAAAGCCCCCGGACTAGCGGTTCAAGAGACCCAGTACTTC

size: few
J: TRBJ2-7
V: TRBV7-2
D: .
CDR3: CASSLALVGAEEQYF
DNA: TGTGCCAGCAGCTTAGCGCTTGTGGGGGCCGAAGAGCAGTACTTC

size: few
J: TRBJ2-5
V: TRBV20-1
D: TRBD1
CDR3: CSARGTGMAQYF
DNA: TGCAGTGCTAGAGGGACAGGGATGGCCCAGTACTTC

size: few
J: TRBJ2-2
V: TRBV6-5
D: .
CDR3: CASRTPGTYTSGELFF
DNA: TGTGCCAGCAGGACTCCCGGGACCTATACATCCGGGGAGCTGTTTTTT

size: many
J: TRBJ2-7
V: TRBV4-3
D: TRBD2
CDR3: CASSQGTSVYEQYF
DNA: TGCGCCAGCAGCCAAGGGACTAGCGTCTACGAGCAGTACTTC

size: .
J: TRBJ1-1
V: TRBV12-3/TRBV12-4
D: .
CDR3: CASSRIRQSHTEAFF
DNA: TGTGCCAGCAGTCGAATTCGACAGTCTCACACTGAAGCTTTCTTT

size: once
J: TRBJ2-5
V: TRBV11-2
D: .
CDR3: CASSLYGVYQYF
DNA: TGTGCCAGCAGCTTATACGGGGTGTATCAGTACTTC

size: few
J: TRBJ2-1
V: TRBV5-4
D: .
CDR3: CASSLGANVYNEQFF
DNA: TGTGCCAGCAGTTTGGGGGCTAACGTCTACAATGAGCAGTTCTTC

size: .
J: TRBJ1-4
V: TRBV3-1
D: .
CDR3: CASSQLGATNEKLFF
DNA: TGTGCCAGCAGCCAACTAGGTGCAACTAATGAAAAACTGTTTTTT

size: few
J: TRBJ2-1
V: TRBV5-5
D: .
CDR3: CASSLGDPYNEQFF
DNA: TGTGCCAGCAGCTTAGGAGATCCCTACAATGAGCAGTTCTTC

size: .
J: TRBJ2-5
V: TRBV29-1
D: TRBD2
CDR3: CSVRTSGVQGTQYF
DNA: TGCAGCGTTCGGACTAGCGGGGTCCAGGGGACCCAGTACTTC

size: .
J: TRBJ1-1
V: TRBV5-1
D: .
CDR3: CASSLAPAGRNTEAFF
DNA: TGCGCCAGCAGCTTGGCCCCGGCAGGGCGGAACACTGAAGCTTTCTTT

size: .
J: TRBJ2-5
V: TRBV2
D: .
CDR3: CASSLPTLPGEQYF
DNA: TGTGCCAGCAGTCTTCCAACCCTACCGGGTGAGCAGTACTTC

size: .
J: TRBJ1-4
V: TRBV7-2
D: TRBD1
CDR3: CASSWTGTTSEKLFF
DNA: TGTGCCAGCAGCTGGACAGGGACGACTAGTGAAAAACTGTTTTTT

size: .
J: TRBJ2-4
V: TRBV3-1
D: .
CDR3: CASSRRDSLAKNIQYF
DNA: TGTGCCAGCAGCCGGAGGGATTCACTAGCCAAAAACATTCAGTACTTC